The sequence of this T cell receptor (beta chain) was determined in a study of CD8 T cells in ankylosing spondylitis. Trimming took off 2 bases at V and 2 bases at J, with 6 bases between the two ends. The CDR3 spans 14 residues. This clonotype came up many times. TCRdb re-called the 5' RACE reads through MiXCR, storing one row per CDR3 protein. Among over 200,000 distinct CDR3 sequences listed, roughly a tenth were seen once. The V gene is TRBV12-3 or TRBV12-4, the J gene TRBJ1-4; D is ambiguous. Input material: blood, either unsorted or a sorted T cell fraction (not recorded which). The TCR comes from a male donor with ankylosing spondylitis or in good health (not recorded which). The CDR3 DNA follows: TGTGCCAGCAGTTTATCAGTGACTAATGAAAAACTGTTTTTT. Residues: CASSLSVTNEKLFF.